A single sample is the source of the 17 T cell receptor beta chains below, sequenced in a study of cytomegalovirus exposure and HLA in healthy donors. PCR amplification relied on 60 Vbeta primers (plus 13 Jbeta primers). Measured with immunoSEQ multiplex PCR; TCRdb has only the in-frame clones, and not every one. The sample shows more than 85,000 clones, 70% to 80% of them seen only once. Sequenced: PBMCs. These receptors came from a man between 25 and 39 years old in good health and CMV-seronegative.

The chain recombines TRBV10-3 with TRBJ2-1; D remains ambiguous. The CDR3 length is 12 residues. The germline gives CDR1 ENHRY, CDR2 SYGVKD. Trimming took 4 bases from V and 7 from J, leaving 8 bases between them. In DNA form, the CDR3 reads TGTGCCATCAGTGTTGAGGAGAATGAGCAGTTCTTC. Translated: CAISVEENEQFF.

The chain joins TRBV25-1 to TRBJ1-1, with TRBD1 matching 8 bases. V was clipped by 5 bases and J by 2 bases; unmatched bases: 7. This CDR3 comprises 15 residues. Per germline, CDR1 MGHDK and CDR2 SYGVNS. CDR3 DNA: TGTGCCAGCAGTACCTGGACAGGGCAAAACACTGAAGCTTTCTTT. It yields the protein CASSTWTGQNTEAFF.

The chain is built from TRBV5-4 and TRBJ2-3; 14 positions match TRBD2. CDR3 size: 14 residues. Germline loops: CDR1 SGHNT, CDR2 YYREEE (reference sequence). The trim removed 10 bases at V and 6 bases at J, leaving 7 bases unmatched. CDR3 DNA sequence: TGTGCCCTGGGACTAGCGGGGGTAAGGGATACGCAGTATTTT. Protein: CALGLAGVRDTQYF.

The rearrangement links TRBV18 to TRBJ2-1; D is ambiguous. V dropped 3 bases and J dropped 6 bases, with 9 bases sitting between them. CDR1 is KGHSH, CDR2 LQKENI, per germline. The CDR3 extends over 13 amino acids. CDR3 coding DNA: TGTGCCAGCTCACCCCCTGCGCCCAATGAGCAGTTCTTC. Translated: CASSPPAPNEQFF.

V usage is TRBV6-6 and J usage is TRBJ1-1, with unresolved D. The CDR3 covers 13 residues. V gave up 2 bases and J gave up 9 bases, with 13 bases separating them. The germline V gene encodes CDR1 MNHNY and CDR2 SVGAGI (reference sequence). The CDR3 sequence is CASSYTYTPKAFF. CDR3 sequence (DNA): TGTGCCAGCAGTTACACCTATACTCCCAAAGCTTTCTTT.

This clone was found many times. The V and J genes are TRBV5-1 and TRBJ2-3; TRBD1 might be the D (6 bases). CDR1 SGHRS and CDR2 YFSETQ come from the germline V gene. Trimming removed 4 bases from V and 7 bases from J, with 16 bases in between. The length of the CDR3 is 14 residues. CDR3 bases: TGCGCCAGCAGCCCCGAGGCAGGGGATAATACGCAGTATTTT. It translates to CASSPEAGDNTQYF.

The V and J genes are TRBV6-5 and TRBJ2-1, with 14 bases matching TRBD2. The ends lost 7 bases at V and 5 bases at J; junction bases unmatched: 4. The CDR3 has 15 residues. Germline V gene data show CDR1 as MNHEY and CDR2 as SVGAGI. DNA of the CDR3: TGTGCCAGCAACGGACTAGCGGGAGGTGACAATGAGCAGTTCTTC. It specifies CASNGLAGGDNEQFF.

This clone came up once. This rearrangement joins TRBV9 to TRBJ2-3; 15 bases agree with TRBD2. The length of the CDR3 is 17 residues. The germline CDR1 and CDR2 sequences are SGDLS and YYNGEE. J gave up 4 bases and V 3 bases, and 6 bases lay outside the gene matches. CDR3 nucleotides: TGTGCCAGCAGCGGGACTAGCGGGGGGGCCGCAGCAGATACGCAGTATTTT. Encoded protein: CASSGTSGGAAADTQYF.

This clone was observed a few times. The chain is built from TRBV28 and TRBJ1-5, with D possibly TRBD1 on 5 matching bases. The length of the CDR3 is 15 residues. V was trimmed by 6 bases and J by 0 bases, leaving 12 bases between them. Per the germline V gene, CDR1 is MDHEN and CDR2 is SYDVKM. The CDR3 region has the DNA TGTGCCAGCAGACGACAGCGATATAGCAATCAGCCCCAGCATTTT. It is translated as CASRRQRYSNQPQHF.

The CDR3 reads CASSRDPDGSYGYTF. The DNA for the CDR3 is TGTGCCAGCAGCCGAGATCCTGACGGGAGCTATGGCTACACCTTC. The J gene is TRBJ1-2, the V gene TRBV7-2; D is unclear. Between the trimmed V and J ends, which lost 5 bases and 4 bases, there was a span of 17 bases. Germline CDR1 and CDR2: SGHTA and FQGNSA. The CDR3 covers 15 residues. Variable domain in full (rest from reference TRBV7-2 and TRBJ1-2): GAGVSQSPSNKVTEKGKDVELRCDPISGHTALYWYRQSLGQGLEFLIYFQGNSAPDKSGLPSDRFSAERTGGSVSTLTIQRTQQEDSAVYLCASSRDPDGSYGYTFGSGTRLTVV.

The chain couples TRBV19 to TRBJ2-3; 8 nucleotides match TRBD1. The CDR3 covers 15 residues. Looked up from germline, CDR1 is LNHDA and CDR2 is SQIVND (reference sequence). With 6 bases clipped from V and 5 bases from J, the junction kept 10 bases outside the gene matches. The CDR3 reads CASSETGTGIDTQYF. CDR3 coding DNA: TGTGCCAGTAGCGAGACCGGGACAGGCATAGATACGCAGTATTTT.

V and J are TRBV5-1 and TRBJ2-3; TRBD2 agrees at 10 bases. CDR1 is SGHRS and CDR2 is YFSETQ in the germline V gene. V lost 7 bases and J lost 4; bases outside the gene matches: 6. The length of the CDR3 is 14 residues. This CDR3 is CASRKTSGADTQYF. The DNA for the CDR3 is TGCGCCAGCCGGAAAACTAGCGGGGCAGATACGCAGTATTTT.

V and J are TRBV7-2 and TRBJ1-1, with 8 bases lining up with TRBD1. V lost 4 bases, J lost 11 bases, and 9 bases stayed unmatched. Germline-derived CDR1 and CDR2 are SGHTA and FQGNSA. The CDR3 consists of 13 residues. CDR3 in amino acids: CASSWTGTSEAFF. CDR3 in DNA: TGTGCCAGCAGCTGGACAGGGACAAGCGAGGCTTTCTTT. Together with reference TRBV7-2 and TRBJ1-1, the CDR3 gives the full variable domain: GAGVSQSPSNKVTEKGKDVELRCDPISGHTALYWYRQSLGQGLEFLIYFQGNSAPDKSGLPSDRFSAERTGGSVSTLTIQRTQQEDSAVYLCASSWTGTSEAFFGQGTRLTVV.

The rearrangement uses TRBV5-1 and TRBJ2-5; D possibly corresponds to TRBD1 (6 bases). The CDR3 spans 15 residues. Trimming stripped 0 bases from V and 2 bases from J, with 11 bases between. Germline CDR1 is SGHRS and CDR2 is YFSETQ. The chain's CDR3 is CASSLGIGTQETQYF. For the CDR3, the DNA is TGCGCCAGCAGCTTGGGTATAGGGACACAAGAGACCCAGTACTTC.

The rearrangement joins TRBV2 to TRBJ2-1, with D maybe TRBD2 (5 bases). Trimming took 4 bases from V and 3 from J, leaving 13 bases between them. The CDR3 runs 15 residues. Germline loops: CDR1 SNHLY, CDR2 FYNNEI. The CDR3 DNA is TGTGCCAGCAGTGTGATCCTGGCGGGCTACAATGAGCAGTTCTTC. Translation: CASSVILAGYNEQFF.

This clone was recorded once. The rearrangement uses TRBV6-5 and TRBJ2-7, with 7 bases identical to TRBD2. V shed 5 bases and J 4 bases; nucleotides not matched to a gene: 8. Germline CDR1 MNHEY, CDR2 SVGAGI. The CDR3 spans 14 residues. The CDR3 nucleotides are TGTGCCAGCAGTCAGCGGGACGGCTTATACGAGCAGTACTTC. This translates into CASSQRDGLYEQYF.

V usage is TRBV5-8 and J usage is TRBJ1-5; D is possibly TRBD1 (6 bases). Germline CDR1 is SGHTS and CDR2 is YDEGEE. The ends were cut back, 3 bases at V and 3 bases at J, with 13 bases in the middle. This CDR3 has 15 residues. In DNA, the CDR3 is TGTGCCAGCAGCTCTCCGGACAGCCCCAATCAGCCCCAGCATTTT. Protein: CASSSPDSPNQPQHF.